The 20 T cell receptor beta chains reported below all come from one sample, sequenced in a study of T cell responses to AZD1222 COVID-19 vaccine. Measured with immunoSEQ multiplex PCR; TCRdb has only the in-frame clones, and not every one. This sample has about 160,000 clones, with over 75% found just once. This material consisted of peripheral blood, taken 28 days after the second AZD1222 dose. The receptors stem from an adult who received the AZD1222 COVID-19 vaccine.

The gene calls are TRBV7-2 and TRBJ1-2; maybe TRBD1 (5 bases). V was cut by 6 bases and J by 3 bases, with 14 bases left in between. Per the germline V gene, CDR1 is SGHTA and CDR2 is FQGNSA. The CDR3 runs 14 residues. The CDR3 bases are TGTGCCAGCAGACTGGAGAGGGACCACTATGGCTACACCTTC. It specifies CASRLERDHYGYTF.

This rearrangement joins TRBV12-3 or TRBV12-4 to TRBJ2-1; D remains unclear. Trimming removed 6 bases at V and 9 bases at J, with 15 bases between. This CDR3 has 13 residues. The CDR3 region has the DNA TGTGCCAGCAGCCCCCTTACCCGGAGTGAGCAGTTCTTC. Its protein is CASSPLTRSEQFF.

This chain joins TRBV30 and TRBJ2-1; D ambiguous. The CDR3 contains 12 residues. Trimming removed 2 bases at V and 5 bases at J, with 7 bases between. The germline gives CDR1 GTSNPN, CDR2 SVGIG (reference sequence). CDR3 sequence: CAWSIGDNEQFF. The CDR3 DNA sequence: TGTGCCTGGAGTATCGGAGACAATGAGCAGTTCTTC.

The chain has TRBV6-6 and TRBJ1-1; 8 bases fit TRBD1. Germline V gene sequence: CDR1 MNHNY, CDR2 SVGAGI (reference sequence). Trimming took 4 bases from V and 4 from J; bases not matched to a gene: 5. There are 14 residues in the CDR3. DNA for the CDR3: TGTGCCAGCAGTTTCACAGGGGGGACCACTGAAGCTTTCTTT. Translated: CASSFTGGTTEAFF.

The V and J genes are TRBV4-1 and TRBJ1-2, with D possibly matching TRBD1 (6 bases). The germline V gene has CDR1 MGHRA and CDR2 YSYEKL. CDR3 length: 16 amino acids. Trimming took off 0 bases at V and 5 bases at J, with 16 bases between the two ends. CDR3 nucleotides: TGCGCCAGCAGCCAAGACTTGACAGGATTTTGGTATGGCTACACCTTC. Translation gives CASSQDLTGFWYGYTF.

The genes are TRBV3-1 (or the pseudogene TRBV3-2) and TRBJ2-4; weak D call: TRBD2 (6 bases). Germline V gives CDR1 LGHDT, CDR2 YNNKEL (reference sequence). The CDR3 runs to 16 residues. Trimming removed 3 bases from V and 0 bases from J, with 12 bases in between. The CDR3: CASSHVRGLAKNIQYF. The DNA for the CDR3 is TGTGCCAGCAGCCATGTCCGGGGACTAGCCAAAAACATTCAGTACTTC.

The chain uses TRBV27 and TRBJ2-7; no clear D gene. Trimming pared 7 bases from V and 2 bases from J, leaving 15 bases between. CDR3 size: 14 residues. CDR1 and CDR2 from the germline V gene are MNHEY and SMNVEV (reference sequence). CDR3 loop: CASTSSGIPYEQYF. The CDR3 nucleotides read TGTGCCAGCACCTCGTCCGGAATCCCCTACGAGCAGTACTTC.

The chain has TRBV3-1 (or the pseudogene TRBV3-2) and TRBJ1-6, with D possibly being TRBD1 (5 bases). CDR1 and CDR2 (germline): LGHDT, YNNKEL (reference sequence). V lost 1 base and J lost 7, with 11 bases in between. The CDR3 loop spans 15 amino acids. CDR3 sequence (DNA): TGTGCCAGCAGCCAAGCTCGCAGGGAGAATTCACCCCTCCACTTT. It codes for CASSQARRENSPLHF.

The chain is built from TRBV28 and TRBJ2-5; 10 bases match TRBD2. Germline lookup yields CDR1 MDHEN and CDR2 SYDVKM. Trimming cost V 5 bases and J 4 bases; bases outside gene matches: 7. The CDR3 has 15 residues. The CDR3 DNA is TGTGCCAGCAGTCTGCTAGCGGGAGAGGCAGAGACCCAGTACTTC. It is translated as CASSLLAGEAETQYF.

This sequence joins TRBV19 and TRBJ1-2; no firm D call. Trimming took 5 bases from V and 0 from J, leaving 13 bases between them. This CDR3 comprises 15 residues. The germline gives CDR1 LNHDA, CDR2 SQIVND (reference sequence). The CDR3: CASSLSAGTNYGYTF. The CDR3 region has the DNA TGTGCCAGTAGTCTTTCGGCAGGTACTAACTATGGCTACACCTTC.

The chain carries TRBV19 and TRBJ1-1; no reliable D call. This CDR3 region has 16 residues. Germline loops: CDR1 LNHDA, CDR2 SQIVND (reference sequence). V lost 4 bases, J lost 2 bases, and 17 bases lay in between. The CDR3: CASSNRASSGNTEAFF. CDR3 coding DNA: TGTGCCAGTAGTAATCGGGCGAGTAGCGGTAACACTGAAGCTTTCTTT. Variable domain in full (rest from reference TRBV19 and TRBJ1-1): DGGITQSPKYLFRKEGQNVTLSCEQNLNHDAMYWYRQDPGQGLRLIYYSQIVNDFQKGDIAEGYSVSREKKESFPLTVTSAQKNPTAFYLCASSNRASSGNTEAFFGQGTRLTVV.

The chain joins TRBV3-1 (or the pseudogene TRBV3-2) to TRBJ2-1; 7 nucleotides agree with TRBD2. There are 16 residues in the CDR3. Germline CDR1 is LGHDT and CDR2 is YNNKEL (reference sequence). Trimming removed 0 bases from V and 1 base from J; junction bases left unmatched: 3. The CDR3 loop is CASSQELAESYNEQFF. CDR3 DNA: TGTGCCAGCAGCCAAGAGCTAGCGGAGTCCTACAATGAGCAGTTCTTC.

This sequence joins TRBV6-1 and TRBJ2-1, with 8 bases identical to TRBD1. The CDR3 contains 15 residues. Trimming at V came to 3 bases and at J to 7 bases, leaving 8 bases not matched to a gene. The germline gives CDR1 MNHNS, CDR2 SASEGT. The CDR3: CASSELGQGKNEQFF. As DNA, the CDR3 is TGTGCCAGCAGTGAGTTAGGACAGGGCAAAAATGAGCAGTTCTTC.

V and J are TRBV5-4 and TRBJ1-6; D remains ambiguous. Per the germline V gene, CDR1 is SGHNT and CDR2 is YYREEE (reference sequence). V was shortened by 5 bases and J by 1 base, with 13 bases between the two germline ends. This CDR3 contains 16 residues. CDR3 bases: TGTGCCAGCAGACCCGACGGCGGATCCTATAATTCACCCCTCCACTTT. Translation: CASRPDGGSYNSPLHF. Full variable domain (remainder filled in from reference TRBV5-4 and TRBJ1-6): ETGVTQSPTHLIKTRGQQVTLRCSSQSGHNTVSWYQQALGQGPQFIFQYYREEENGRGNFPPRFSGLQFPNYSSELNVNALELDDSALYLCASRPDGGSYNSPLHFGNGTRLTVT.

The genes are TRBV28 and TRBJ1-5; D not certain. Germline CDR1 MDHEN, CDR2 SYDVKM. V lost 6 bases and J 5 bases, leaving 8 bases between the germline ends. The CDR3 sequence is 12 residues long. The chain's CDR3 is CASRLEDQPQHF. The CDR3 bases are TGTGCCAGCAGGTTGGAGGATCAGCCCCAGCATTTT.

The chain combines TRBV5-5 with TRBJ1-2, with D possibly TRBD1 on 5 matching bases. Per the germline V gene, CDR1 is SGHKS and CDR2 is YYEKEE (reference sequence). Trimming cost V 5 bases and J 7 bases, with 15 bases left between them. The CDR3 length is 13 residues. The CDR3 here is CASSPGLSVGYTF. DNA for the CDR3: TGTGCCAGCAGTCCGGGACTGTCCGTTGGCTACACCTTC.

The chain recombines TRBV19 with TRBJ2-1, with 7 bases aligning to TRBD2. The V gene's germline CDR1 is LNHDA and CDR2 SQIVND (reference sequence). The CDR3 length is 16 residues. Losses at the gene ends were 2 bases for V and 4 bases for J; bases not matched to a gene: 8. The CDR3 sequence is CASSIWQGSGYNEQFF. Here the CDR3 DNA reads TGTGCCAGTAGTATATGGCAGGGTAGCGGGTACAATGAGCAGTTCTTC.

This chain joins TRBV27 and TRBJ2-7; no definite D call. V lost 7 bases and J 4 bases, leaving 5 bases between the germline ends. CDR3 size: 10 residues. Germline V CDR1 and CDR2: MNHEY, SMNVEV (reference sequence). The CDR3 coding sequence is TGTGCCAGCACCCTATACGAGCAGTACTTC. Residues: CASTLYEQYF.

J is TRBJ2-7 and V is TRBV19, with D unclear. Per germline, CDR1 LNHDA and CDR2 SQIVND (reference sequence). The CDR3 runs 12 residues. Trimming took off 7 bases at V and 2 bases at J, with 9 bases between the two ends. CDR3: CASIPHTYEQYF. CDR3 coding DNA: TGTGCCAGTATTCCGCATACCTACGAGCAGTACTTC.

The chain carries TRBV27 and TRBJ2-2, with a weak D call TRBD2 (5 bases). The CDR3 consists of 14 residues. V lost 9 bases and J 1 base, leaving 12 bases between the germline ends. Germline V lookup: CDR1 MNHEY, CDR2 SMNVEV (reference sequence). The CDR3 DNA follows: TGTGCCAGTGCGACGGGGATGAACACCGGGGAGCTGTTTTTT. Translated: CASATGMNTGELFF.